The 8 T cell receptor beta chains below come from one sample, sequenced in a study of cytomegalovirus exposure and HLA in healthy donors. Primers: 60 Vbeta forward and 13 Jbeta reverse. The repertoire was sequenced with immunoSEQ multiplex PCR; TCRdb's copy has only in-frame clones and lacks some. The data show under 200,000 clones, around three quarters seen once. The sequenced material came from PBMCs. The receptor source for this set is a man aged 40-49 years in good health and CMV-seronegative.

The chain employs TRBV4-3 and TRBJ2-7; 11 nucleotides align to TRBD2. Germline V gene sequence: CDR1 LGHNA, CDR2 YSLEER. CDR3 length: 15 amino acids. The V segment lost 1 base and the J segment 4 bases; nucleotides outside the gene matches: 3. The CDR3 coding sequence is TGCGCCAGCAGCCAAGGGACTAGCGGGTGGTACGAGCAGTACTTC. This translates into CASSQGTSGWYEQYF.

As DNA, the CDR3 is TGTGCCAGCAGTTTTTTTGCGGGGGCAACCTACGAGCAGTACTTC. Its translation: CASSFFAGATYEQYF. The rearrangement joins TRBV27 to TRBJ2-7; D perhaps matches TRBD2 (7 bases). Germline V gives CDR1 MNHEY, CDR2 SMNVEV (reference sequence). With 3 bases removed from V and 2 bases from J, the gap between germline ends came to 14 bases. The CDR3 totals 15 residues.

This clone has a handful of counts. The chain combines TRBV18 with TRBJ2-1; 11 nucleotides align to TRBD2. The CDR3 contains 13 residues. V shed 6 bases, J shed 5 bases, and the junction held 0 bases outside the gene matches. Germline CDR1 and CDR2: KGHSH and LQKENI. This CDR3 is CASSSGRDNEQFF. In DNA, the CDR3 is TGTGCCAGCTCTAGCGGGAGGGACAATGAGCAGTTCTTC.

About this clone: A junction end diverges from the germline sequence, so it may reflect a read error. This sequence joins TRBV7-9 and TRBJ2-7; 8 nucleotides agree with TRBD1. This CDR3 is built from 12 residues. Germline CDR1 and CDR2: SEHNR and FQNEAQ (reference sequence). In DNA form, the CDR3 reads TGTTCCAGCAGCTCGACAGGGGACGAGCAGTACTTC. Translated, it gives CSSSSTGDEQYF.

The chain carries TRBV5-7 and TRBJ2-5; 10 bases are shared with TRBD2. TRBV5-7 is an ORF, and what it does is uncertain. This CDR3 region has 17 residues. Trimming at V came to 0 bases and at J to 2 bases, leaving 7 bases not matched to a gene. CDR3 bases: TGTGCCAGCAGCTTGGATTCGCAGCGGGAGGGTCAAGAGACCCAGTACTTC. Its protein is CASSLDSQREGQETQYF.

The chain's CDR3 is CSVGGGEGQPQHF. CDR3 sequence (DNA): TGCAGCGTGGGGGGGGGAGAGGGACAGCCCCAGCATTTT. This chain joins TRBV29-1 and TRBJ1-5; a weak D match, TRBD1 (5 bases). The V and J ends lost 6 bases and 7 bases respectively, with 16 bases between them. CDR1 is SQVTM, CDR2 ANQGSEA, per germline. This CDR3 spans 13 amino acids. Combining the CDR3 with reference TRBV29-1 and TRBJ1-5 gives the whole variable domain SAVISQKPSRDICQRGTSLTIQCQVDSQVTMMFWYRQQPGQSLTLIATANQGSEATYESGFVIDKFPISRPNLTFSTLTVSNMSPEDSSIYLCSVGGGEGQPQHFGDGTRLSIL.

About this clone: Other nucleotide sequences in the sample specify the same CDR3. V is TRBV5-4 and J is TRBJ2-3; the D gene is possibly TRBD2 (5 bases). This CDR3 contains 15 residues. Per germline, CDR1 SGHNT and CDR2 YYREEE (reference sequence). Trimming stripped 0 bases from V and 3 bases from J, with 11 bases between. CDR3 residues: CASSLGFLATDTQYF. The DNA of the CDR3 is TGTGCCAGCAGCTTGGGATTCCTAGCAACAGATACGCAGTATTTT.

The chain combines TRBV9 with TRBJ1-4; perhaps TRBD1 as D (6 bases). Germline values: CDR1 SGDLS, CDR2 YYNGEE. Trimming took 0 bases from V and 4 from J, leaving 10 bases between them. The CDR3 has 15 residues. CDR3 in amino acids: CASSVATGNNEKLFF. The CDR3 DNA is TGTGCCAGCAGCGTAGCTACAGGGAATAATGAAAAACTGTTTTTT.